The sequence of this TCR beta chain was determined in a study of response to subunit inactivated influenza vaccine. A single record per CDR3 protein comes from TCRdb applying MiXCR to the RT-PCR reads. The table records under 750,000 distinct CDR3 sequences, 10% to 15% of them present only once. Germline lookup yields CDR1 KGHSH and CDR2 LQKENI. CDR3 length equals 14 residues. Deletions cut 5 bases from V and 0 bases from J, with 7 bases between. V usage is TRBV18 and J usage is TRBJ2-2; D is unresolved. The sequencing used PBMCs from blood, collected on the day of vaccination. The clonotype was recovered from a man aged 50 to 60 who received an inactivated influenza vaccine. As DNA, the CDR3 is TGTGCCAGCTCATACCTTTCGAACACCGGGGAGCTGTTTTTT. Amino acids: CASSYLSNTGELFF.